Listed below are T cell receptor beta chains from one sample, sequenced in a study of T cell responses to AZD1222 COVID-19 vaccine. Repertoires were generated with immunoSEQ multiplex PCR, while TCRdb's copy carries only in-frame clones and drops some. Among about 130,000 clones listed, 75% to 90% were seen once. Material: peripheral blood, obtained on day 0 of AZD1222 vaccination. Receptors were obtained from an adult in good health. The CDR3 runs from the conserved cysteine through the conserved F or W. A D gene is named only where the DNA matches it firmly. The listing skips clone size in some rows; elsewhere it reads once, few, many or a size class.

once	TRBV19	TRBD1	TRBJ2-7	TGTGCCAGTAGTATTCGCGGGACAGGGCCCTACGAGCAGTACTTC	CASSIRGTGPYEQYF
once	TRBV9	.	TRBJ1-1	TGTGCCAGCAGCGTTCGGGGGACCACTGAAGCTTTCTTT	CASSVRGTTEAFF
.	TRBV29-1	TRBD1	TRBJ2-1	TGCAGCGTGGGGGACAGGAGCTACAATGAGCAGTTCTTC	CSVGDRSYNEQFF
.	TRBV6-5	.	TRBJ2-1	TGTGCCAGCAGTTACCAGGGGTTCTTCAATGAGCAGTTCTTC	CASSYQGFFNEQFF
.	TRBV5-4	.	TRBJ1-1	TGTGCCAGCAGCTTGAGTTGGGGGGAAGGCACTGAAGCTTTCTTT	CASSLSWGEGTEAFF
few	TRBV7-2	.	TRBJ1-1	TGTGCCAGCAGCTCGCCAGCGCACCACACTGAAGCTTTCTTT	CASSSPAHHTEAFF
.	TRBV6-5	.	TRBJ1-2	TGTGCCAGCACACGAGGGTATGGCTACACCTTC	CASTRGYGYTF
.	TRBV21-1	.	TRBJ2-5	TGTGCCAGCGGAAACAAGGGACCACGGTACCAAGAGACCCAGTACTTC	CASGNKGPRYQETQYF
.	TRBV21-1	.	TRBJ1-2	TGTGCCAGCAGCAAAGCGCTCCACCAGGTTCTGAACTATGGCTACACCTTC	CASSKALHQVLNYGYTF
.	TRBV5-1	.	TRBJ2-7	TGCGCCAGCAGCTTCGCCGGGCCTCAGGGGGAGCAGTACTTC	CASSFAGPQGEQYF
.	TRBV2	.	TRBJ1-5	TGTGCCAGCAGTGAAGAAGGTGCTGGGGGTGGGGGAGGCCAGCCCCAGCATTTT	CASSEEGAGGGGGQPQHF
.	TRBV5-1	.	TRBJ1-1	TGCGCCAGCAGCTCCCCCTGGGGGGTTGGGGACACTGAAGCTTTCTTT	CASSSPWGVGDTEAFF
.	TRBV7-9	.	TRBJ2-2	TGTGCCTGCCTGGGACTGAGGAACACCGGGGAGCTGTTTTTT	CACLGLRNTGELFF
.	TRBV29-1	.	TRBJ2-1	TGCAGCGTTGATCGGGGGGCTTCCTACAATGAGCAGTTCTTC	CSVDRGASYNEQFF
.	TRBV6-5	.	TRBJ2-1	TGTGCCAGCAGCCGACTAGAAGGGAGAGAGCAGTTCTTC	CASSRLEGREQFF
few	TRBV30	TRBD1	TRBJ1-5	TGTGCCTGGAGTGCCAACAGGGGTTTTCAGCCCCAGCATTTT	CAWSANRGFQPQHF
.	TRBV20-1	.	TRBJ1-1	TGCAGTGCTAGTGTCGGGAACACTGAAGCTTTCTTT	CSASVGNTEAFF
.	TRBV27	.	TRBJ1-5	TGTGCCAGCAGCAAGGGGGGAGATGGCAATCAGCCCCAGCATTTT	CASSKGGDGNQPQHF
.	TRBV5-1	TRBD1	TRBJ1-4	TGCGCCAGCAGCTGGGACAGGGCCGAGTTAAATGAAAAACTGTTTTTT	CASSWDRAELNEKLFF
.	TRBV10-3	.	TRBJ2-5	TGTGCCATCAGTGAGTCCAGGGCCGGGGAGACCCAGTACTTC	CAISESRAGETQYF
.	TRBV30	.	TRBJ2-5	TGTGCCTGGAGGGAATGGGGGTCCAAAGAGACCCAGTACTTC	CAWREWGSKETQYF
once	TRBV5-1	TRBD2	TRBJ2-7	TGCGCCAGCAGCTCGGGACTAGACGAGCAGTACTTC	CASSSGLDEQYF
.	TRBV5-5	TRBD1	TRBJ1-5	TGTGCCAGCAGCTCCCGGGACAGGGGCCAGCCCCAGCATTTT	CASSSRDRGQPQHF
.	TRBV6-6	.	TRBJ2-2	TGTGCCAGCACCCCACAGGGGAACACCGGGGAGCTGTTTTTT	CASTPQGNTGELFF
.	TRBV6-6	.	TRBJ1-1	TGTGCCAGCACCATAAGGGACACTGAAGCTTTCTTT	CASTIRDTEAFF
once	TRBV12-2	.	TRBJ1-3	TGTGCAAGTCGCCGAGGAGAGGATTGGGGAAACACCATATATTTT	CASRRGEDWGNTIYF
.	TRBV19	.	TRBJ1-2	TGTGCCAGTAGTATAGAACAGTTCTCTAACTATGGCTACACCTTC	CASSIEQFSNYGYTF
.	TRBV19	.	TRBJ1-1	TGTGCCAGTAGAAGGGGCACTGAAGCTTTCTTT	CASRRGTEAFF
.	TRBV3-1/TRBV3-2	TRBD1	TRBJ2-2	TGTGCCAGCAGCGAATACAGGGGTGTGCGCACCGGGGAGCTGTTTTTT	CASSEYRGVRTGELFF
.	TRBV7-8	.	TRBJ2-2	TGTGCCAGCAGCTTAGCGATTGCGGAAAAACAGGCCAACACCGGGGAGCTGTTTTTT	CASSLAIAEKQANTGELFF
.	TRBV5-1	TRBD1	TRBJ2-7	TGCGCCAGCAGCTTACCGGGACAGGGCGCCTACGAGCAGTACTTC	CASSLPGQGAYEQYF
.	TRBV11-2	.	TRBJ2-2	TGTGCCAGCAGCTTTGGAGTGAACACCGGGGAGCTGTTTTTT	CASSFGVNTGELFF
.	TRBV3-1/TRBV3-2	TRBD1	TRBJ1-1	TGTGCCAGCAGCCAGGACAGGCTGAACACTGAAGCTTTCTTT	CASSQDRLNTEAFF